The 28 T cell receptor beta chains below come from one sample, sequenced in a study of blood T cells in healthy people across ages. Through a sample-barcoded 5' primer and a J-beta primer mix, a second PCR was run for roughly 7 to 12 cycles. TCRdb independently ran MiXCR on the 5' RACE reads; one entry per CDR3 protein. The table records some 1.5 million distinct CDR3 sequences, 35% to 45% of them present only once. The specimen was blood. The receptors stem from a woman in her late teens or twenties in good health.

The CDR3 bases are TGTGCCAGCAGAAAGGACAGGGCCTCTGGGGCCAACGTCCTGACTTTC. As protein: CASRKDRASGANVLTF. The V call is TRBV28, the J call TRBJ2-6, with 8 bases matching TRBD1. Germline CDR1 MDHEN, CDR2 SYDVKM. With V trimmed by 6 bases and J by 0 bases, 4 bases remained unmatched. The CDR3 totals 16 residues.

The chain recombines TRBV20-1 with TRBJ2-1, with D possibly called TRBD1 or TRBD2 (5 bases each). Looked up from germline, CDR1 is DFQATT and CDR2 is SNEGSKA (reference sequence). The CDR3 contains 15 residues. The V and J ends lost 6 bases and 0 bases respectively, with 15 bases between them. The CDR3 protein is CSAQPRDLSYNEQFF. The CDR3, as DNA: TGCAGTGCCCAACCCCGGGACCTCTCCTACAATGAGCAGTTCTTC.

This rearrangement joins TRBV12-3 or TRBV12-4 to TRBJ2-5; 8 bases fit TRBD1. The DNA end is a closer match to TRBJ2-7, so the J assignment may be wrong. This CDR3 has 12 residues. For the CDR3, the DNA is TGTGCCAGCAGTGAGGACAGGGACGAGCAGTACTTC. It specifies CASSEDRDEQYF.

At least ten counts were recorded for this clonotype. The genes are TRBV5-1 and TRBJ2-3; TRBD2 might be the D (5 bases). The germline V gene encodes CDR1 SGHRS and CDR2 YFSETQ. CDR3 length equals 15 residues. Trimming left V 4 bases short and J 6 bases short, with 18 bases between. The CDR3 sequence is CASSLGLSTGDTQYF. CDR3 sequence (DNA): TGCGCCAGCAGCCTTGGCCTCTCTACGGGGGATACGCAGTATTTT.

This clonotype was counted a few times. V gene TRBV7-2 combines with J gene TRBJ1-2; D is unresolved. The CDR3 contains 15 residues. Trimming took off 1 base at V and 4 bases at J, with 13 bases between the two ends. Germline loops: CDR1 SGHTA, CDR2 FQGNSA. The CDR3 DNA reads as TGTGCCAGCAGCTTAGTTCTTGGGGAGGCCTATGGCTACACCTTC. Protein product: CASSLVLGEAYGYTF.

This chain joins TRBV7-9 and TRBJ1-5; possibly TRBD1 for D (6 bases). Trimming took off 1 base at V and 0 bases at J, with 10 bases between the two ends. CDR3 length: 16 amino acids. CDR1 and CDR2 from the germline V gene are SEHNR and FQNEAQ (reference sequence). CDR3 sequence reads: CASSLGTVYSNQPQHF. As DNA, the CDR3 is TGTGCCAGCAGCTTAGGGACAGTTTATAGCAATCAGCCCCAGCATTTT.

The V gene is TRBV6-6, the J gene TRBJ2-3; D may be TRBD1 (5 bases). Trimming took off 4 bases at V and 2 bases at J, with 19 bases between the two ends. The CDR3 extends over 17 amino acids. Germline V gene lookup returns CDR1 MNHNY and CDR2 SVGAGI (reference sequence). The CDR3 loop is CASSFPRVAPLTDTQYF. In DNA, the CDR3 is TGTGCCAGCAGTTTCCCCAGGGTCGCCCCTCTCACAGATACGCAGTATTTT.

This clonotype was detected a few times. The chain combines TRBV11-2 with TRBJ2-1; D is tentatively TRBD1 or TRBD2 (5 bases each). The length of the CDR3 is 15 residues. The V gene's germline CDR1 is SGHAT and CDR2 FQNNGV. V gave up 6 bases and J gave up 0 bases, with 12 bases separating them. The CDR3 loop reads CASSSGSLSYNEQFF. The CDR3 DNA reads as TGTGCCAGCAGTTCAGGGAGCCTCTCCTACAATGAGCAGTTCTTC.

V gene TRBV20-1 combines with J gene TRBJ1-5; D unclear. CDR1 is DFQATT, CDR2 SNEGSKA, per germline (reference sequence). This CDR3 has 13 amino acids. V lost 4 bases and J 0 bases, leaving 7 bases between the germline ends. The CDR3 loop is CSATQYSNQPQHF. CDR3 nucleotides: TGCAGTGCTACACAGTATAGCAATCAGCCCCAGCATTTT.

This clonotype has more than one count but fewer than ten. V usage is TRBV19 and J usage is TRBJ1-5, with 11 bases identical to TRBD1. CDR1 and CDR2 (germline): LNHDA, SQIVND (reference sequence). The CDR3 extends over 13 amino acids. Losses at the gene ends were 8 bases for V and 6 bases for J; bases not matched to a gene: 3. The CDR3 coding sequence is TGTGCCAGTCAGGACAGGGGGCTTCAGCCCCAGCATTTT. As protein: CASQDRGLQPQHF.

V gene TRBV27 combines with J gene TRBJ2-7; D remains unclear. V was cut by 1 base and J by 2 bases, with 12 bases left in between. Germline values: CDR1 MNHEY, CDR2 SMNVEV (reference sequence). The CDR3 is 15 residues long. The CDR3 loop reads CASSLYDLVAYEQYF. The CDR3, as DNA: TGTGCCAGCAGTTTATATGATTTGGTGGCCTACGAGCAGTACTTC.

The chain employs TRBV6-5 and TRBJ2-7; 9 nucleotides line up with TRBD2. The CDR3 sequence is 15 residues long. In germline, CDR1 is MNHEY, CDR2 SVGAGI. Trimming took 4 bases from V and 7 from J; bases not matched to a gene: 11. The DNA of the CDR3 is TGTGCCAGCAGTTTCGCGGGAGGGCCCCTGAATGAGCAGTACTTC. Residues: CASSFAGGPLNEQYF.

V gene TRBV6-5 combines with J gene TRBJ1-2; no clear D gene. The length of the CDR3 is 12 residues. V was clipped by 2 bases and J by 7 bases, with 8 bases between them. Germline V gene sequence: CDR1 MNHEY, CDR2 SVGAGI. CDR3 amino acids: CASSYLNTGYTF. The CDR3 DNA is TGTGCCAGCAGTTACCTGAACACTGGCTACACCTTC.

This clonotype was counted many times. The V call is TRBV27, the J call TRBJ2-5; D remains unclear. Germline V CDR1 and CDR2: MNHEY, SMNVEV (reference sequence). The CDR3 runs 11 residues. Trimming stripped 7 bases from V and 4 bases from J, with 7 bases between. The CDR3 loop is CASKAGETQYF. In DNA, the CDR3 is TGTGCCAGCAAGGCCGGAGAGACCCAGTACTTC.

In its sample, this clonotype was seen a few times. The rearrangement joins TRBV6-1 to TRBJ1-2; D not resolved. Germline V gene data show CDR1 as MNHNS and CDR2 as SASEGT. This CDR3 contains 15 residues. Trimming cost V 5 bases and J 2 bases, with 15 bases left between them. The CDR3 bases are TGTGCCAGCAGTATTAGCCGGGCCGAGAACTATGGCTACACCTTC. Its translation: CASSISRAENYGYTF.

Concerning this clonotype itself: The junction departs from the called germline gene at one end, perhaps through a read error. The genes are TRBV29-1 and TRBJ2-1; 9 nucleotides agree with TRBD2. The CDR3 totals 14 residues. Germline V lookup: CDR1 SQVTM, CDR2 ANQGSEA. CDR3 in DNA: TGCAGCGTTGAGGGGACTAGCTCCTACAATGGGCAGTTCTTC. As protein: CSVEGTSSYNGQFF.

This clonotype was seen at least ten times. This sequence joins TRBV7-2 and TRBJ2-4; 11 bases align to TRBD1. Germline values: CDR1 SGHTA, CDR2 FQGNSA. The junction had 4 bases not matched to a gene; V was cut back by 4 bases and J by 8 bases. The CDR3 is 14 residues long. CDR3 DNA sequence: TGTGCCAGCAGCTACGGACAGGGGGCCTACATTCAGTACTTC. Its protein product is CASSYGQGAYIQYF.

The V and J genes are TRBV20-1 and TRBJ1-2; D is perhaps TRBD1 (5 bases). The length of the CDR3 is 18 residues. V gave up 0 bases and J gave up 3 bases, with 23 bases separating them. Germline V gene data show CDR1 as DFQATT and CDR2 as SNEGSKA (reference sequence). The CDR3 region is CSARDRGTGTWWDYGYTF. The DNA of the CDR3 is TGCAGTGCTAGAGATCGCGGGACGGGTACCTGGTGGGACTATGGCTACACCTTC.

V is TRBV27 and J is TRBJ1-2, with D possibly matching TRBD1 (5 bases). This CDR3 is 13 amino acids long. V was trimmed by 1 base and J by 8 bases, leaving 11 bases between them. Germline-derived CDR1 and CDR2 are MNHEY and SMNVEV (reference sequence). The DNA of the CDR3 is TGTGCCAGCAGTTTATTGGGGGAAAGAGGCTACACCTTC. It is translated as CASSLLGERGYTF.

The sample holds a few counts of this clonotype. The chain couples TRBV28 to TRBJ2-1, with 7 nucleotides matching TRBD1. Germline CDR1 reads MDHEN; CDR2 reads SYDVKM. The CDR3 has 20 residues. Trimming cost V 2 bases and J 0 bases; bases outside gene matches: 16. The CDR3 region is CASSLRQGSSGSSSYNEQFF. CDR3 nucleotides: TGTGCCAGCAGTTTACGACAGGGATCAAGTGGGAGTAGCTCCTACAATGAGCAGTTCTTC.

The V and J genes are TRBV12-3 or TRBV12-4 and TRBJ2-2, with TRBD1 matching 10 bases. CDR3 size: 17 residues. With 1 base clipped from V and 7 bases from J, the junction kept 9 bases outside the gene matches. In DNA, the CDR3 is TGTGCCAGCAGTTTAGGAGACAGGGGGCAGTTGAACGGGGAGCTGTTTTTT. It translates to CASSLGDRGQLNGELFF.

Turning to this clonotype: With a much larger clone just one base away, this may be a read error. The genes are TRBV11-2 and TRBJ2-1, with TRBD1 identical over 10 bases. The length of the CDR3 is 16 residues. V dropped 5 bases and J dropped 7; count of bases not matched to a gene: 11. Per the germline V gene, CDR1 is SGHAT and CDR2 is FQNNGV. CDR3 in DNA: TGTGCCAGCAGCGGGAGTGGGACAGGGGAGGCAAATGAGCAGTTCTTC. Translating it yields CASSGSGTGEANEQFF.

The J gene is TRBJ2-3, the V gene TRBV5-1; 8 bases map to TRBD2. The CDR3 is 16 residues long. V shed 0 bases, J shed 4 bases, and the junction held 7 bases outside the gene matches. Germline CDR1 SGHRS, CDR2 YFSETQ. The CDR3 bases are TGCGCCAGCAGCTTGGAGTCTAGCGGGCCGGCAGATACGCAGTATTTT. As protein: CASSLESSGPADTQYF.

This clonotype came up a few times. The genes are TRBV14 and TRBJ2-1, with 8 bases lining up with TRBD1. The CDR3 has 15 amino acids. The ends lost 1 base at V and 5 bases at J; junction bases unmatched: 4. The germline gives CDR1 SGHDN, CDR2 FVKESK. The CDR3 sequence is CASSQGWTGNNEQFF. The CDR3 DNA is TGTGCCAGCAGCCAAGGGTGGACAGGGAACAATGAGCAGTTCTTC. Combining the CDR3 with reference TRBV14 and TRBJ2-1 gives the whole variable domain EAGVTQFPSHSVIEKGQTVTLRCDPISGHDNLYWYRRVMGKEIKFLLHFVKESKQDESGMPNNRFLAERTGGTYSTLKVQPAELEDSGVYFCASSQGWTGNNEQFFGPGTRLTVL.

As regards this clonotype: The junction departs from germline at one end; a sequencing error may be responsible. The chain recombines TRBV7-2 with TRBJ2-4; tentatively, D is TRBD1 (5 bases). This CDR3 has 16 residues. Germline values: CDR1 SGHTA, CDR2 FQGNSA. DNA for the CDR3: TGTGCCAGTAGCTTAGGGGCTCAACGGCTGTCCGACATTCAGTACTTC. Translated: CASSLGAQRLSDIQYF. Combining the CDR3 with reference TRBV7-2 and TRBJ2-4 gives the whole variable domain GAGVSQSPSNKVTEKGKDVELRCDPISGHTALYWYRQSLGQGLEFLIYFQGNSAPDKSGLPSDRFSAERTGGSVSTLTIQRTQQEDSAVYLCASSLGAQRLSDIQYFGAGTRLSVL.

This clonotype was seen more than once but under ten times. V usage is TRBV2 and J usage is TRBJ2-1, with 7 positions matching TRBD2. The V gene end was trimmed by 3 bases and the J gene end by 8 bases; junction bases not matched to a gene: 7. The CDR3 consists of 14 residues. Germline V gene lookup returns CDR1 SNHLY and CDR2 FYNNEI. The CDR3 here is CASSDPAGRHEQFF. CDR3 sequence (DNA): TGTGCCAGCAGTGATCCAGCGGGAAGGCATGAGCAGTTCTTC.

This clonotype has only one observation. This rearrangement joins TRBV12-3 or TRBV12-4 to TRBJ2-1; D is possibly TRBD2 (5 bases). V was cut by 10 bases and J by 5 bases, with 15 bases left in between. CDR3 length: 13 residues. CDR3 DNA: TGTGCCACCTTAGCGCTTGGGGACAATGAGCAGTTCTTC. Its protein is CATLALGDNEQFF.

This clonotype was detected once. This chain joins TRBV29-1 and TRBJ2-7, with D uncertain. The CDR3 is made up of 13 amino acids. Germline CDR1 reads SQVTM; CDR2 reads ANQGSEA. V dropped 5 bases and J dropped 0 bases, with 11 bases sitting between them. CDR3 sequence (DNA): TGCAGCGTTTTAGGACGGAACTCCTACGAGCAGTACTTC. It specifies CSVLGRNSYEQYF.